The present T cell receptor beta chain was sequenced within a study of blood T cells in healthy people across ages (dated by TCRdb to the mid-2010s). General notes on the study: In model experiments, template switching captured about one uniquely barcoded TCR beta cDNA molecule for every two T cells. Donors were grouped into four age groups: young (average roughly 15 years), middle-aged (39), aged (around 60) and long-lived (about 90). The study analyzed two additional independent replicas of 1 million unique cDNA reads from the same blood draw for two donors, one aged 18 to 30 and one aged 80 or older. To track age-related changes in TCR beta repertoire diversity, the study relied on deep sequencing normalized with unique cDNA molecular identifiers. To avoid experimental bias, donors of different ages were spread randomly across the sequencing lanes. General conclusions and limits of the study: Estimates of total diversity based on one million sequenced T cells were considered lower bounds and underestimates. A strong correlation was found between observed TCR beta diversity and the percentage of naive T cells measured by flow cytometry. As age increased, observed TCR beta diversity per million T cells dropped in a roughly linear way, and a significant reduction was already evident by age 40. Conclusive comparison of naive and antigen-experienced compartments was prevented by the profiling of bulk unsorted PBMCs. Because donor CMV infection status was unknown, age-related changes in expanded clonotypes were potentially confounded. The long-lived group showed more naive CD4+ T cells, fewer expanded clones and increased TCR diversity than the aged group, suggesting age selection.

Details on this clonotype: Its antigen is still unknown. It has no much larger one-base neighbor in the sample; base qualities were not kept.

Receptor libraries were prepared by 5' RACE. A second about 7 to 11 cycle PCR used a sample-barcoded 5' primer and a J-beta primer mix. Each TCR beta cDNA molecule received a unique molecular identifier from a template-switch 5' adaptor carrying 12 random nucleotides. At least 2.5 million CDR3-containing paired-end reads were obtained from each sample. First-strand cDNA synthesis was performed from all RNA using the Mint cDNA synthesis kit, with priming by a TRBC-specific oligonucleotide. Following uracil-DNA glycosylase treatment, all cDNA underwent a first 18-cycle PCR with the universal primers M1SS and BC2_uni_R. Regarding the original processing steps: Normalization of each sample was performed by random selection of 1 million high-quality reads, each carrying a distinct molecular identifier. Instead of being binned into consensus sequences, reads with shared molecular identifiers were discarded. CDR3 identification, clonotype clustering and error correction used MiTCR with a Q25 quality threshold and the strictest error-elimination algorithm. A nonparametric unseen species model using Euler transformation provided a lower-bound estimate of total TCR beta diversity. TCRdb cleaned the public reads at Q25 with fastp, built clones with MiXCR and kept in-frame beta chains. Duplicate CDR3 protein sequences are folded into a single record with the most common DNA and genes. The V and J calls, along with clone size, are taken from TCRdb and not from the paper's own processing. This sample holds 1.5 million to 2 million distinct CDR3 sequences; more than 35% were observed only once. The ten top clones hold about 23% of the sample.

As encoded in the germline V gene (reference sequence), CDR1 is MNHEY while CDR2 is SMNVEV. The junction shows trimming of 0 bases on V and 1 base on J, plus 9 bases between the germline ends. The CDR3 runs 15 residues from the cysteine to the phenylalanine. CDR3 DNA only is kept here, 45 bases in frame from base 1. Donors were under 40 systemically healthy Caucasian individuals from Russia aged roughly 6 to 90 years. Each donor gave ten milliliters of peripheral blood, collected into EDTA-treated Vacutainer tubes. Ficoll-Paque density-gradient centrifugation was used to isolate PBMCs, with at least 6.5 million per sample. Total RNA, at least 5.5 micrograms per sample, was extracted from PBMCs with Trizol reagent. For every donor, flow cytometry on a PBMC aliquot measured the percentage of naive CD45RAhigh/CD27high T cells.

This TCR was recovered from a human donor in good health. The chain was built from TRBV27 and TRBJ2-5, with the D assignment possibly TRBD1 or TRBD2, given 5 matching bases for each. Input material: blood. The CDR3 is CASSLSSGTQETQYF. The DNA sequence follows: TGTGCCAGCAGTTTATCCTCCGGGACCCAAGAGACCCAGTACTTC.